What follows describes a single T cell receptor (beta chain). Per germline, CDR1 SGHRS and CDR2 YFSETQ. The CDR3 extends over 15 amino acids. V was clipped by 3 bases and J by 7 bases; unmatched bases: 9. This sample was included in a study of T cell responses to AZD1222 COVID-19 vaccine. Sequencing was performed with immunoSEQ multiplex PCR; in TCRdb, only in-frame clones are kept and a portion is missing. Here the sample spans approximately 140,000 clones, roughly four fifths being singletons. The J gene is TRBJ2-2, the V gene TRBV5-1; 7 nucleotides align to TRBD1. The sequence derives from an adult in good health. Sequenced material: peripheral blood, taken on day 0 of MenACWY control vaccination. CDR3 region: CASSYDRVGNGELFF. CDR3 DNA: TGCGCCAGCAGCTACGACAGGGTCGGTAACGGGGAGCTGTTTTTT.